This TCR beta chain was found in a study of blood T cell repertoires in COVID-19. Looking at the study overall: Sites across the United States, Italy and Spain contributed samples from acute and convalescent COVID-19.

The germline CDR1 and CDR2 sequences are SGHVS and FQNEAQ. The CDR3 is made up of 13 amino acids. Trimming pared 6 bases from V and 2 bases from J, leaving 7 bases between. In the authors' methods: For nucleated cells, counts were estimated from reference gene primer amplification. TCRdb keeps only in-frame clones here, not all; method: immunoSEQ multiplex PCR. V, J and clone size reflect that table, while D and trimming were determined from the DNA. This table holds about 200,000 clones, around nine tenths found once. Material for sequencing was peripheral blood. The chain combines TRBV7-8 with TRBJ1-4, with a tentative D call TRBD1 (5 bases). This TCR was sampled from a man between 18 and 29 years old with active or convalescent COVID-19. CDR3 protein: CASRDSTNEKLFF. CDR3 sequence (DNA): TGTGCCAGCAGAGACAGTACTAATGAAAAACTGTTTTTT.